This paragraph reports one TCR beta chain. The antigen remains unidentified. This sample was included in a study of T cell responses to AZD1222 COVID-19 vaccine. Study-level background: The study pooled second doses at about 4 or about 12 weeks.

Overall study results and limits: Regions 160-218 and 743-854 dominated among vaccine-associated CD4 TCRs spanning spike. It should be noted that donors were predominantly white British and more often female, and clonal diversity was possibly underestimated. Recipients of two AZD1222 doses showed rising Spike-specific TCR breadth and depth.

Germline values: CDR1 MRHNA, CDR2 SNTAGT. Trimming stripped 4 bases from V and 5 bases from J, with 13 bases between. The CDR3 has 14 residues. Generated by immunoSEQ multiplex PCR, the TCRdb table keeps only in-frame clones and is missing some. Counted here are 150,000 to 200,000 clones, under 95% occurring once; the ten biggest clones make up roughly 1.3%. The chain combines TRBV6-4 with TRBJ2-3, with D possibly being TRBD1 or TRBD2 (6 bases each). The TCR comes from an adult in good health. Sample: peripheral blood, taken on day 0 of AZD1222 vaccination. Here the CDR3 reads CASSAPGAGDTQYF. CDR3 DNA sequence: TGTGCCAGCAGTGCCCCGGGGGCTGGAGATACGCAGTATTTT.